One TCR beta chain is described in this entry. Its target antigen remains unknown. Base quality data are lacking; no much larger clone is found one base away. These data come from a study of cytomegalovirus exposure and HLA in healthy donors (dated by TCRdb to 2017 to 2019). Background on the whole study: In an earlier analysis of fewer than 750 of the donors, 276 Gb of sequence data and 90 million to 130 million unique TCR beta sequences from about 179 million T cells were reported. A later analysis re-analyzed previously published TCR beta repertoires from roughly 630 donors and added high-resolution HLA genotyping to study TCR occurrence patterns. Among the approximately 400 genotyped donors, around 81% belonged to the genetic ancestry cluster associated with self-reported Caucasian donors. Every repertoire in the discovery cohort had been generated on one and the same sequencing platform. The study combined high-throughput TCR immunosequencing, statistical association of individual TCRs with disease status, and machine learning to predict cytomegalovirus infection status. Roughly five DR-DQ haplotypes were treated as single units for association and clustering because of strong linkage in the cohort. The T cell repertoires of 666 subjects were profiled by immunosequencing and related to cytomegalovirus serostatus. Rather than using new phenotypic data, the later analysis identified candidate immune exposures from TCR beta sequences and from how often those sequences occurred across donors. Among about 400 genotyped donors of the cohort, an average of approximately 220,000 unique TCR beta nucleotide sequences was sequenced per donor, of which about 19% were non-productive. Genome-wide SNP genotypes for about three fifths of the roughly 670 donors were used in a later genetic analysis, which treated that subset as a discovery cohort. An early release that covered about 600 HLA-typed donors contained about 300 gigabases of sequencing data and 65 million to 100 million unique TCR sequences. The number of donors typed differed by locus, with about 620-630 for A, B, C, DRB1 and DQB1, 522 for DQA1, under 610 for DPA1, and some 450 for DPB1. Donor age, sex, ethnicity and CMV serostatus were compiled together with the repertoire data. Along with the roughly 670-subject first cohort, a separate validation cohort of 120 different subjects was used. Class I and class II HLA loci were covered by the typing at four-digit resolution. The study was designed to test whether signatures of past pathogen exposure could be identified by cataloging public T cell receptors. An earlier analysis of 587 of the donors applied high-throughput TCR beta sequencing to assess whether each TCR beta V gene segment acted as functional or pseudogenic. Summary of the overall study and its limitations: A later analysis found that most CMV-associated TCR beta chains appeared HLA-restricted, with HLA associations seemingly driven largely by CMV exposure. In a later analysis, around 17,000 TCR beta sequences were associated with specific HLA alleles at a false discovery rate of 0.05. The authors suggested that the approach could potentially be extended to other disease states and immunological phenotypes. A later analysis reported that several top co-occurrence clusters appeared linked to parvovirus B19, influenza, CMV and Epstein-Barr virus. According to a later genetic analysis, donors in an Asian-associated ancestry cluster had fewer N-insertions in productive TCRs than the approximately 650-donor mean. The classifier was reported to diagnose cytomegalovirus status with high specificity and sensitivity in both the original and validation cohorts. When HLA alleles, especially DR and DQ, strongly co-occurred, attributing TCR associations to individual alleles was difficult. The study listed 170 or so TCR beta chains as associated with cytomegalovirus. In an earlier analysis of approximately 590 of the donors, most TCR beta V segments appeared in productive rearrangements about 90% or about 30% of the time, broadly matching IMGT annotations. Linkage disequilibrium might explain the correlated functional status among segregating V segments, but an unknown experimental factor could not be excluded. A few of the identified cytomegalovirus-associated TCR beta chains were confirmed in vitro to be specific for cytomegalovirus antigens. Because the 87-base-pair reads could not distinguish some IMGT-functional V segments, including TRBV6-2 and TRBV6-3, those segments were excluded. Most TCR sequences were observed very rarely across donors, whereas some public TCRs were present in many individuals. The sequencing pipeline was judged likely to have produced a cluster of highly shared sequence variants as a technical artifact. Only TCR beta chains were sequenced in this cohort, and the absence of alpha or paired-chain data limited detectable features. In a later analysis, TCR association rates were found to vary across HLA loci, with the most associated TCRs seen for DRB1 alleles and the fewest for HLA-C alleles. Because counts were too low, some 17 rarely observed V segments, including chromosome 9 orphons, were excluded from the earlier analysis of 500 to 700 of the donors. Because HLA typing was unavailable for some donors at each locus, only the typed subset was used in association tests. A further reported finding was that TCR beta sequences accurately predicted the HLA-A and HLA-B alleles for most subjects in the first cohort. V-gene and J-gene trimming of TCR beta chains was associated with a missense DCLRE1C variant in a later genetic analysis, and the association was replicated in an independent cohort. The only immune exposure information available for the cohort was CMV serostatus. Sequencing depth was assumed to be roughly uniform across donors in the presence/absence analyses, though that assumption may not hold. Compared with equally common non-associated chains, HLA-associated TCR beta chains in a later analysis were more clonally expanded and had lower generation probabilities.

Libraries were built with the immunoSEQ multiplex PCR assay. A mixture of 60 forward primers for TCR Vbeta segments and 13 reverse primers for TCR Jbeta segments was used in the multiplex PCR. Amplification of the CDR3 region of rearranged TCR beta genes was performed with a multiplex PCR assay on genomic DNA. The amplified TCR beta libraries were sequenced on the Illumina HiSeq System as 87-base-pair reads. The paper's data handling went like this. A later analysis counted about 80 million unique TCR beta chains across the 670 or so repertoires, and roughly 9.9 million of these chains were shared by at least two donors. Raw reads were error-corrected and collapsed into unique sequences with a nearest-neighbor algorithm that merged closely related sequences to remove PCR and sequencing errors. CDR3 sequences were aligned to IMGT reference sequences to assign V, D and J gene segments. Each retained sequence needed at least a six-nucleotide match to both a V gene segment and a J gene segment. Rearrangements were called productive when the CDR3 lacked stop codons and stayed in frame with V and J; all others were non-productive. CDR3 was defined by IMGT convention, running from the second conserved V-encoded cysteine to the conserved J-encoded phenylalanine. In an earlier analysis of around 640 of the donors, sequences lacking an unambiguous match to a single V gene segment were excluded. In an earlier analysis of around 600 of the donors, V segments were called functional above 56.7% productive rearrangements and were called segregating when the between-donor standard deviation exceeded 5%. A statistical classification framework was built for diagnosing cytomegalovirus status from the catalog of TCR beta chain sequences. V and J gene assignment, in a later analysis, came from comparing TCR nucleotide sequences with IMGT/GENE-DB human TR gene sequences. The TCRdist pipeline was used in a later analysis to assign CDR3 sequences and most-parsimonious VDJ recombination scenarios. In a later analysis, each TCR beta chain was defined by its CDR3 amino acid sequence together with its V-gene family, and reads lacking a unique V-gene family were excluded. As a way to deal with suspected cross-contamination and a sequencing artifact, a later analysis dropped 500 to 700 nucleotide sequences that were highly shared and had low generation probability. A later analysis calculated a clonal expansion index for each public chain from normalized within-repertoire ranks of inferred template counts. Generation probabilities in a later analysis came from a VDJ recombination model fitted to out-of-frame rearrangements, and those results were checked against IGoR. Hypergeometric tests were used in a later analysis to score TCR-TCR, TCR-HLA and TCR-CMV co-occurrence, with a repertoire-size bias correction applied to the TCR pairs. False discovery rates were estimated in a later analysis by permuting HLA or CMV assignments 20 times. In a later analysis, co-occurring TCRs were grouped using DBSCAN, and TCRdist sequence similarity was added for clustering within HLA-allele-positive subsets. Repertoires with fewer than 30,000 or more than 120,000 public chains were left out of co-occurrence clustering, as were five repertoires with anomalous nucleotide sharing. TCRdb provides this immuneACCESS table in a form limited to in-frame rearrangements. Some clones are lacking; in checked studies, under half of them reflect an unresolved V gene, and why the rest are absent is not known. The V and J calls and clone size are taken from that table; D and trimming were inferred from the DNA. The sample table shows more than 200,000 clones, and about 74% are seen once. Clones ranked in the top ten supply roughly a sixth of the sample.

The cohort comprised some 680 healthy bone marrow donors. At the time of sampling, all cohort members were nominally healthy, though unrecorded immune exposures were likely present. The donor tested CMV seronegative, placing the donor among the approximately 400 seronegative members of the cohort. Every donor gave a peripheral blood sample, and the peripheral blood mononuclear cells from that sample were used for TCR beta sequencing. The Qiagen DNeasy Blood Extraction Kit was used to extract genomic DNA from the blood cell samples. CDR1 and CDR2, looked up from the germline V gene (reference sequence), are LNHDA and SQIVND. The germline V and J ends show losses of 8 bases and 4 bases respectively, and no gene match explains 3 bases of the junction. The CDR3, cysteine through phenylalanine, is 13 amino acids long. Only CDR3 DNA remains: 39 bases, in frame from the first base.

The sequenced material came from PBMCs. The source of this sequence is a man aged 40-49 years in good health and CMV-seronegative. The sequence is built from TRBV19 and TRBJ1-5; 9 nucleotides in the junction match TRBD1. The sequenced DNA: TGTGCCAGTCAAGACAGGGGGAATCAGCCCCAGCATTTT. This encodes CASQDRGNQPQHF. Supplemented by the reference TRBV19 and TRBJ1-5 proteins around the CDR3, the complete variable domain is DGGITQSPKYLFRKEGQNVTLSCEQNLNHDAMYWYRQDPGQGLRLIYYSQIVNDFQKGDIAEGYSVSREKKESFPLTVTSAQKNPTAFYLCASQDRGNQPQHFGDGTRLSIL.